This TCR beta chain was profiled in a study of radiotherapy plus CTLA-4 blockade in lung cancer (dated 2018 in TCRdb). About the investigation overall: Among enrolled patients, roughly 18% had an objective response and 25% to 35% reached disease control. General conclusions and limits of the study: The strongest predictors of response were reported to be early dynamic shifts in blood T cell clones along with a rise in serum interferon-beta following radiation. After treatment with radiotherapy and ipilimumab, TCR clones that originated in tumors expanded in peripheral blood.

The library was built by means of the immunoSEQ multiplex PCR assay. TCRdb limited this immuneACCESS table to in-frame rearrangements with V and J called. A share of clones is missing; checked studies link under half to unresolved V genes, and the rest is unexplained. A total of roughly 53,000 clones appear in this sample, more than 60% of them only once. The ten most abundant clones make up around 3.2% of the sample. The CDR3 sequence holds 17 residues, the cysteine and phenylalanine included. Only CDR3 DNA is held: 51 bases, read in frame from base 1. In the germline V gene, CDR1 corresponds to SGHRS and CDR2 to YFSETQ. Focal radiation therapy combined with CTLA-4 blockade (ipilimumab) was tested in patients with chemo-refractory metastatic non-small-cell lung cancer. Concerning this clone: Which antigen it targets is not known. One base away there is no much larger clone; base qualities are not given.

Recombination connected TRBV5-1 to TRBJ2-5, with TRBD1 identical over 8 junction bases. The DNA matches TRBJ2-7 better at its end, which makes the J call doubtful. The receptor was derived from a human donor with non-small cell lung cancer who had a partial response to radiotherapy plus ipilimumab. Sample: peripheral blood, taken from a patient treated with radiotherapy plus ipilimumab. This receptor has the CDR3 CASSLIPTGDNSYEQYF. The bases are TGCGCCAGCAGCTTGATCCCGACAGGGGACAACTCCTACGAGCAGTACTTC.